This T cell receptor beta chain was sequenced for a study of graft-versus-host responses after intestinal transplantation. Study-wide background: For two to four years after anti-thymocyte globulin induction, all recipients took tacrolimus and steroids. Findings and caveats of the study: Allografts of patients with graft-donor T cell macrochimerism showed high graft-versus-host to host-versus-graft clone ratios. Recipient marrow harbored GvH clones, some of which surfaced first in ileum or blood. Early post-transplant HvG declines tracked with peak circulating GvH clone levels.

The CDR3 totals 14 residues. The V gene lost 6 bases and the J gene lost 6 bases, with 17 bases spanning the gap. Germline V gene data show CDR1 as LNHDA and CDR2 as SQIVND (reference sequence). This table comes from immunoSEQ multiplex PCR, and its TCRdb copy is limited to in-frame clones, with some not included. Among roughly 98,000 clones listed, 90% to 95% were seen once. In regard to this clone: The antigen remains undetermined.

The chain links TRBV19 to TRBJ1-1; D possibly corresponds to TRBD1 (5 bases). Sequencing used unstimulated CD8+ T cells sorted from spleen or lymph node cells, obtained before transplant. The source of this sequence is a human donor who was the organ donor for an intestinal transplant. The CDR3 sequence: CASRPGLGRAEAFF. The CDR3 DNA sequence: TGTGCCAGTAGGCCGGGACTTGGGAGGGCTGAAGCTTTCTTT.